Each of the 18 T cell receptor beta chains below was sequenced from the same sample in a study of shared clonotypes between healthy human individuals (dated by TCRdb to about 2020). Receptors were amplified or captured by the immunoSEQ multiplex PCR assay. The immuneACCESS repertoire file appears here via TCRdb, limited to in-frame rearrangements. These files lack a portion of the clones; in checked studies, under half of the deficit traces to unresolved V genes, and the cause of the others is not known. Within this sample are a few hundred thousand clones, with about 73% of them counted one time only. The ten largest clones add up to more than 9% of the sample. The sequenced sample was memory CD4+ T cells sorted from blood. The cell subset or site label corresponds to: CD45RA-negative fraction. These receptors were obtained from a man aged 25 to 45 in good health.

This chain joins TRBV28 and TRBJ1-4; 9 nucleotides align to TRBD1. V gave up 3 bases and J gave up 7 bases; unmatched junction bases: 6. The CDR3 length is 15 residues. Germline V gene lookup returns CDR1 MDHEN and CDR2 SYDVKM. The DNA of the CDR3 is TGTGCCAGCAGTTTGGGACAGGGATACGGTGAAAAACTGTTTTTT. Amino acid sequence: CASSLGQGYGEKLFF.

The rearrangement joins TRBV9 to TRBJ2-6, with TRBD2 as a possible D gene (6 bases). With 2 bases removed from V and 0 bases from J, the gap between germline ends came to 12 bases. The CDR3 length is 17 residues. Germline-derived CDR1 and CDR2 are SGDLS and YYNGEE. The CDR3 DNA reads as TGTGCCAGCAGCGTCGGGGGACTTAACTCTGGGGCCAACGTCCTGACTTTC. As protein: CASSVGGLNSGANVLTF.

The chain recombines TRBV18 with TRBJ1-1; 7 nucleotides match TRBD1. J gave up 1 base and V 6 bases, and 5 bases lay outside the gene matches. The CDR3 spans 14 residues. Per germline, CDR1 KGHSH and CDR2 LQKENI. CDR3 nucleotide sequence: TGTGCCAGCTCGACGGACAGGAAGAACACTGAAGCTTTCTTT. Its translation: CASSTDRKNTEAFF.

The chain employs TRBV5-4 and TRBJ2-5, with 8 positions matching TRBD2. The CDR3 contains 15 residues. Germline CDR1 and CDR2: SGHNT and YYREEE (reference sequence). V was pared by 1 base and J by 3 bases, with 5 bases of the junction left unmatched. In DNA, the CDR3 is TGTGCCAGCAGCTTGAAGCGGGGGAGTAAAGAGACCCAGTACTTC. Its protein product is CASSLKRGSKETQYF.

This clone was recorded once. V usage is TRBV30 and J usage is TRBJ2-5, with D possibly being TRBD2 (6 bases). Trimming took 2 bases from V and 4 from J, leaving 14 bases between them. The V gene's germline CDR1 is GTSNPN and CDR2 SVGIG (reference sequence). The length of the CDR3 is 14 residues. The CDR3 region is CAWSRAGGTETQYF. CDR3 coding DNA: TGTGCCTGGAGTAGGGCTGGGGGGACAGAGACCCAGTACTTC.

The rearrangement joins TRBV5-4 to TRBJ1-4, with D hard to call. Germline V gene data show CDR1 as SGHNT and CDR2 as YYREEE (reference sequence). The CDR3 has 14 residues. V dropped 4 bases and J dropped 2 bases, with 9 bases sitting between them. Here the CDR3 reads CASSRQDTNEKLFF. The CDR3 DNA is TGTGCCAGCAGCCGGCAGGATACTAATGAAAAACTGTTTTTT. The entire variable domain, with the rest obtained from reference TRBV5-4 and TRBJ1-4, is as follows: ETGVTQSPTHLIKTRGQQVTLRCSSQSGHNTVSWYQQALGQGPQFIFQYYREEENGRGNFPPRFSGLQFPNYSSELNVNALELDDSALYLCASSRQDTNEKLFFGSGTQLSVL.

With respect to this clone: Other nucleotide sequences from this sample produce the same CDR3. The rearrangement joins TRBV5-1 to TRBJ2-7; perhaps TRBD2 as D (6 bases). The CDR3 sequence is 15 residues long. Per the germline V gene, CDR1 is SGHRS and CDR2 is YFSETQ. With 4 bases removed from V and 1 base from J, the gap between germline ends came to 15 bases. CDR3: CASSGTGLRSYEQYF. In DNA, the CDR3 is TGCGCCAGCAGCGGGACGGGACTTCGGTCCTACGAGCAGTACTTC.

The chain links TRBV12-2 to TRBJ2-2; the D call of TRBD2 is as the table states it, not checked on the DNA. TRBV12-2 is tagged as a pseudogene. The CDR3 is 18 amino acids. The CDR3 DNA is TGTGCAAGTCGCTTAAAAAGGGGACTGGCAGGCTGCACCGGGGAGCTGTTTTTT. Translation: CASRLKRGLAGCTGELFF.

In this sample, this clone turned up many times. Within the sample, other DNA sequences also encode this same CDR3. The rearrangement uses TRBV18 and TRBJ1-1, with 7 bases lining up with TRBD1. The CDR3 extends over 13 amino acids. V shed 5 bases, J shed 1 base, and the junction held 1 base outside the gene matches. Germline V gives CDR1 KGHSH, CDR2 LQKENI. CDR3 sequence: CASSGQANTEAFF. The CDR3 DNA reads as TGTGCCAGCTCAGGACAGGCGAACACTGAAGCTTTCTTT.

This clone was found a few times. The J gene is TRBJ2-7, the V gene TRBV7-8; TRBD1 matches 11 bases. This CDR3 has 15 residues. V shed 4 bases, J shed 4 bases, and the junction held 6 bases outside the gene matches. Germline V gene data show CDR1 as SGHVS and CDR2 as FQNEAQ. CDR3: CASSSRTGGIYEQYF. The CDR3, as DNA: TGTGCCAGCAGCTCGAGGACAGGGGGCATTTACGAGCAGTACTTC. Supplemented by reference TRBV7-8 and TRBJ2-7, the full variable domain reads GAGVSQSPRYKVAKRGQDVALRCDPISGHVSLFWYQQALGQGPEFLTYFQNEAQLDKSGLPSDRFFAERPEGSVSTLKIQRTQQEDSAVYLCASSSRTGGIYEQYFGPGTRLTVT.

CDR3 DNA: TGTGCCAGCCAAAATACAGGGGCATCCGGCTACACCTTC. Translation: CASQNTGASGYTF. This chain connects TRBV5-4 to TRBJ1-2; 7 bases fit TRBD1. Germline V lookup: CDR1 SGHNT, CDR2 YYREEE (reference sequence). CDR3 size: 13 residues. V gave up 7 bases and J gave up 8 bases; unmatched junction bases: 11.

A note on this clone: A read error may explain this, as a much larger clone is one base away. The V and J genes are TRBV7-2 and TRBJ2-1; 8 nucleotides align to TRBD1. Germline loops: CDR1 SGHTA, CDR2 FQGNSA. The CDR3 extends over 15 amino acids. CDR3 loop: CANSLGTGPYNEQFF. CDR3 coding DNA: TGTGCCAACAGCTTAGGGACAGGCCCCTACAATGAGCAGTTCTTC.

The rearrangement joins TRBV5-4 to TRBJ2-7; the D is unclear. This CDR3 contains 14 residues. The V and J ends lost 4 bases and 1 base respectively, with 12 bases between them. From germline, CDR1 is SGHNT and CDR2 YYREEE (reference sequence). CDR3 sequence: CASSLKLTSYEQYF. The CDR3 bases are TGTGCCAGCAGCCTTAAGTTAACTTCCTACGAGCAGTACTTC.

In this sample, this clone turned up a few times. The J gene is TRBJ2-1, the V gene TRBV7-2; 7 bases map to TRBD2. This CDR3 is 15 amino acids long. V dropped 5 bases and J dropped 9; count of bases not matched to a gene: 13. Germline CDR1 is SGHTA and CDR2 is FQGNSA. The CDR3 coding sequence is TGTGCCAGCAGCCCTCAGCTGGCGGGAGCCGGTGAGCAGTTCTTC. As protein: CASSPQLAGAGEQFF.

The V and J genes are TRBV5-5 and TRBJ2-3; 12 positions match TRBD2. V lost 4 bases to trimming and J lost 0 bases; unmatched junction nucleotides: 9. The CDR3 runs to 18 residues. The germline gives CDR1 SGHKS, CDR2 YYEKEE (reference sequence). The CDR3, as DNA: TGTGCCAGCAGCCCGAGGACTAGCGGGATTTCTAGCACAGATACGCAGTATTTT. It specifies CASSPRTSGISSTDTQYF.

Only one count was recorded for this clone. The chain combines TRBV5-1 with TRBJ1-4; 8 nucleotides agree with TRBD1. The CDR3 contains 15 residues. Germline V gene data show CDR1 as SGHRS and CDR2 as YFSETQ. Unmatched junction bases numbered 4, after V lost 0 bases and J lost 6 bases. DNA of the CDR3: TGCGCCAGCAGCTTGGTGGGACAGGCCTATGAAAAACTGTTTTTT. Protein product: CASSLVGQAYEKLFF. The full variable domain, completed using reference TRBV5-1 and TRBJ1-4, is KAGVTQTPRYLIKTRGQQVTLSCSPISGHRSVSWYQQTPGQGLQFLFEYFSETQRNKGNFPGRFSGRQFSNSRSEMNVSTLELGDSALYLCASSLVGQAYEKLFFGSGTQLSVL.

This chain connects TRBV9 to TRBJ1-1, with D maybe TRBD1 (5 bases). This CDR3 contains 13 residues. V was trimmed by 0 bases and J by 3 bases, leaving 6 bases between them. Germline CDR1 reads SGDLS; CDR2 reads YYNGEE. The CDR3 DNA sequence: TGTGCCAGCAGCGTAGAAGGGGACACTGAAGCTTTCTTT. The encoded protein is CASSVEGDTEAFF.

The chain carries TRBV27 and TRBJ2-5; D call uncertain. The V gene's germline CDR1 is MNHEY and CDR2 SMNVEV (reference sequence). CDR3 length equals 12 residues. V lost 5 bases and J lost 1, with 5 bases in between. CDR3 bases: TGTGCCAGCAGTAGCGCCCAAGAGACCCAGTACTTC. As protein: CASSSAQETQYF.